This T cell receptor (beta chain) was documented in a study of shared clonotypes between healthy human individuals. Worth noting for this clone: Its antigen is undetermined. A read error may produce the germline difference seen at one junction end.

The table came from immunoSEQ multiplex PCR; TCRdb's copy has only in-frame clones and leaves some out. This repertoire shows about 980,000 clones, over 75% found once; its top ten account for approximately 1.5%. Study findings and constraints: Naive CD4 clonotypes were shared across a handful of donors at 4% to 5%.

CD4+ cells underwent separation, giving CD45RA+ naive and CD45RA-negative memory subsets. Sequencing input: memory CD4+ T cells sorted from blood. The subset is: CD45RA-negative fraction. The TCR originated in a man younger than 30 in good health.

The CDR3, as DNA: TGCGCCAGCAGCCTAAACAACGGGGAGCTGTTTTTT. This translates into CASSLNNGELFF. J is TRBJ2-2 and V is TRBV5-1; D not resolved. The germline CDR1 and CDR2 sequences are SGHRS and YFSETQ. The CDR3 loop spans 12 amino acids.